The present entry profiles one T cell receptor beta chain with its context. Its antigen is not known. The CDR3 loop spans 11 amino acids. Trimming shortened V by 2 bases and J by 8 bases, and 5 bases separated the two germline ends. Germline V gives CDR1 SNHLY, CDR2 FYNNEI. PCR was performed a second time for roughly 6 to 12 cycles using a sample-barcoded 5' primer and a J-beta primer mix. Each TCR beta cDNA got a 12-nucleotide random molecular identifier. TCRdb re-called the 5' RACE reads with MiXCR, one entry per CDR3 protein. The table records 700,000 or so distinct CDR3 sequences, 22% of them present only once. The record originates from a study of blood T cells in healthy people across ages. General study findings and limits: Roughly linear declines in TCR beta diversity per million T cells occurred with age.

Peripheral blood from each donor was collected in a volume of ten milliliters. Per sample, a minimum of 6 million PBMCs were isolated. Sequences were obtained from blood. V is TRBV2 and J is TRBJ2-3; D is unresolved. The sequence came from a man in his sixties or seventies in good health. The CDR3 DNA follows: TGTGCCAGCAGTGAAAGCGTTACGCAGTATTTT. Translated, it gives CASSESVTQYF.